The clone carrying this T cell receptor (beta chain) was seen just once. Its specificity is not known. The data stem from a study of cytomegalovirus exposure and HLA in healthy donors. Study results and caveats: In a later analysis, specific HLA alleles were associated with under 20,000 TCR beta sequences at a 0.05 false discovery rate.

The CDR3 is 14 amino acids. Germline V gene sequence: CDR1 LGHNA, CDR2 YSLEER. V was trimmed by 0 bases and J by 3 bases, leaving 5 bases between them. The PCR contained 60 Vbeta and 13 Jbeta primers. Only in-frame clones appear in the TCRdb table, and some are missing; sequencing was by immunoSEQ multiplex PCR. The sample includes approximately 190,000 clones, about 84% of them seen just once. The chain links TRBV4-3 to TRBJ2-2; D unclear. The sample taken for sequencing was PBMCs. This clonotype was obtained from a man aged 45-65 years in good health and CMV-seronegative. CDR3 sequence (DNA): TGCGCCAGCAGCCAAGAACAGCACACCGGGGAGCTGTTTTTT. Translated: CASSQEQHTGELFF.